Below are 25 T cell receptor beta chains sequenced from a single sample in a study of blood T cells in healthy people across ages. A sample-barcoded 5' primer and a J-beta primer mix were used in a second PCR of roughly 7 to 12 cycles. Via MiXCR, TCRdb re-called the 5' RACE reads, giving one row per CDR3 protein. The profile covers about 680,000 distinct CDR3 sequences, with roughly 49% appearing a single time and 25% to 35% taken by the ten largest. The source material was blood. These receptors all come from a woman in her sixties or seventies in good health.

The V call is TRBV5-1, the J call TRBJ2-1, with D maybe TRBD1 (5 bases). The V gene's germline CDR1 is SGHRS and CDR2 YFSETQ. V was pared by 0 bases and J by 3 bases, with 13 bases between. The CDR3 has 16 amino acids. The DNA of the CDR3 is TGCGCCAGCAGCTTGGGGGGAAACAGGCTCTACAATGAGCAGTTCTTC. It is translated as CASSLGGNRLYNEQFF.

The J gene is TRBJ2-3, the V gene TRBV20-1; D unclear. The CDR3 is 13 residues long. Germline V lookup: CDR1 DFQATT, CDR2 SNEGSKA (reference sequence). The V end was cut by 1 base, the J end by 5 bases, with 10 bases between. The CDR3 DNA sequence: TGCAGTGCTAGAGCGGCGAGCGAAGATACGCAGTATTTT. Encoded protein: CSARAASEDTQYF.

This clonotype appeared a few times. This rearrangement joins TRBV7-2 to TRBJ2-5, with a possible D match to TRBD1 (6 bases). Germline-derived CDR1 and CDR2 are SGHTA and FQGNSA. The CDR3 loop spans 13 amino acids. Trimming removed 10 bases at V and 3 bases at J, with 15 bases between. CDR3 in amino acids: CATRWGPKETQYF. CDR3 coding DNA: TGTGCCACCCGGTGGGGGCCTAAAGAGACCCAGTACTTC.

This clonotype has only a few counts. The chain recombines TRBV12-3 or TRBV12-4 with TRBJ2-3; 8 bases align to TRBD2. The CDR3 covers 15 residues. Trimming removed 3 bases from V and 6 bases from J; junction bases left unmatched: 8. The CDR3 nucleotides read TGTGCCAGCAGTTTTGGGCCGGGGGGGAGGGATACGCAGTATTTT. Translating it yields CASSFGPGGRDTQYF.

This chain links TRBV6-2 or TRBV6-3 with TRBJ1-2; perhaps TRBD1 as D (6 bases). Germline CDR1 and CDR2: MNHEY and SVGEGT. Trimming cost V 7 bases and J 3 bases, with 12 bases left between them. CDR3 length equals 13 residues. The CDR3 here is CASKGGEDYGYTF. The DNA of the CDR3 is TGTGCCAGCAAGGGGGGAGAGGACTATGGCTACACCTTC.

The count of this clonotype is one. The gene calls are TRBV28 and TRBJ1-1, with a tentative D call TRBD1 (6 bases). This CDR3 has 16 amino acids. With 2 bases removed from V and 0 bases from J, the gap between germline ends came to 13 bases. Germline lookup yields CDR1 MDHEN and CDR2 SYDVKM. CDR3 sequence: CASSLPGTIMNTEAFF. In DNA, the CDR3 is TGTGCCAGCAGTTTACCCGGGACAATCATGAACACTGAAGCTTTCTTT.

The chain recombines TRBV4-2 with TRBJ2-1; D is possibly TRBD2 (6 bases). CDR3 length: 16 amino acids. Trimming cost V 5 bases and J 7 bases, with 21 bases left between them. Looked up from germline, CDR1 is LGHNA and CDR2 is YNFKEQ. CDR3 sequence: CASSGTGVAAFNEQFF. For the CDR3, the DNA is TGTGCCAGCAGCGGTACGGGGGTAGCGGCTTTTAATGAGCAGTTCTTC.

This clonotype was seen more than once but under ten times. V usage is TRBV6-2 or TRBV6-3 and J usage is TRBJ2-1, with D possibly TRBD1 on 6 matching bases. The CDR3 is made up of 15 amino acids. The V gene's germline CDR1 is MNHEY and CDR2 SVGEGT. V was pared by 2 bases and J by 2 bases, with 10 bases between. The CDR3 is CASSYKGDAYNEQFF. CDR3 in DNA: TGTGCCAGCAGTTACAAGGGGGACGCCTACAATGAGCAGTTCTTC.

This clonotype has more than one count but fewer than ten. The J gene is TRBJ1-6, the V gene TRBV7-2; 8 positions match TRBD1. The germline V gene encodes CDR1 SGHTA and CDR2 FQGNSA. V dropped 3 bases and J dropped 10; count of bases not matched to a gene: 5. This CDR3 region has 14 residues. The CDR3 is CASSFGRGQSPLHF. CDR3 sequence (DNA): TGTGCCAGCAGCTTTGGCAGGGGGCAGTCACCCCTCCACTTT.

In DNA, the CDR3 is TGTGCCAGCAGCCAAGGGGACAGAATACAAGAGACCCAGTACTTC. Residues: CASSQGDRIQETQYF. This chain joins TRBV3-1 and TRBJ2-5; 7 bases are a match to TRBD1. The ends lost 1 base at V and 2 bases at J; junction bases unmatched: 4. This CDR3 comprises 15 residues. Germline V lookup: CDR1 LGHDT, CDR2 YNNKEL (reference sequence).

In this sample, this clonotype turned up a few times. CDR3 DNA: TGTGCCAGCAGCCAAGAAACAGCCTACGAGCAGTACTTC. Its translation is CASSQETAYEQYF. The V and J genes are TRBV4-2 and TRBJ2-7; no clear D. The ends were cut back, 0 bases at V and 2 bases at J, with 5 bases in the middle. This CDR3 region has 13 residues. Per the germline V gene, CDR1 is LGHNA and CDR2 is YNFKEQ.

This clonotype was observed at least ten times. The chain has TRBV5-1 and TRBJ2-1; 8 bases map to TRBD2. Germline-derived CDR1 and CDR2 are SGHRS and YFSETQ. With 0 bases clipped from V and 6 bases from J, the junction kept 14 bases outside the gene matches. The CDR3 has 18 residues. CDR3 DNA: TGCGCCAGCAGCTTGGGCCCCTCCTTAGCGGGACCCTTCAATGAGCAGTTCTTC. It translates to CASSLGPSLAGPFNEQFF. The full variable domain, in which reference TRBV5-1 and TRBJ2-1 provide the parts outside the CDR3, is KAGVTQTPRYLIKTRGQQVTLSCSPISGHRSVSWYQQTPGQGLQFLFEYFSETQRNKGNFPGRFSGRQFSNSRSEMNVSTLELGDSALYLCASSLGPSLAGPFNEQFFGPGTRLTVL.

CDR3 bases: TGTGCCAGCAGTGTGGGGGGCCAGACAAATGAGCAGTTCTTC. This gives the protein CASSVGGQTNEQFF. The rearrangement joins TRBV28 to TRBJ2-1; D could derive from TRBD1 or TRBD2 (6 bases each). This CDR3 has 14 amino acids. CDR1 is MDHEN, CDR2 SYDVKM, per germline. Trimming removed 5 bases at V and 7 bases at J, with 15 bases between.

The chain joins TRBV11-2 to TRBJ2-7; 9 positions match TRBD1. CDR3 length: 15 residues. The J segment lost 4 bases and the V segment lost 0 bases, leaving 4 bases of the junction unmatched. The germline gives CDR1 SGHAT, CDR2 FQNNGV. The DNA for the CDR3 is TGTGCCAGCAGCTTAGATACAGGGGGCTTTTACGAGCAGTACTTC. This sequence encodes CASSLDTGGFYEQYF.

The chain carries TRBV7-2 and TRBJ1-2; D is uncertain. Looked up from germline, CDR1 is SGHTA and CDR2 is FQGNSA. Trimming left V 2 bases short and J 5 bases short, with 15 bases between. The length of the CDR3 is 15 residues. CDR3 region: CASSLSGGELYGYTF. The CDR3 DNA reads TGTGCCAGCAGCTTATCTGGCGGAGAACTATATGGCTACACCTTC. The whole variable domain, remainder taken from reference TRBV7-2 and TRBJ1-2, is GAGVSQSPSNKVTEKGKDVELRCDPISGHTALYWYRQSLGQGLEFLIYFQGNSAPDKSGLPSDRFSAERTGGSVSTLTIQRTQQEDSAVYLCASSLSGGELYGYTFGSGTRLTVV.

The chain uses TRBV11-1 and TRBJ2-5, with 7 nucleotides matching TRBD1. Near its end, the DNA agrees better with TRBJ2-7, so the J call may be wrong. The CDR3 is 15 residues long. The germline V gene has CDR1 SGHAT and CDR2 FQDESV (reference sequence). The CDR3 DNA follows: TGTGCCAGCAGCTTAAGGTGGGACAGTGCCTACGAGCAGTACTTC. This encodes CASSLRWDSAYEQYF.

The V and J genes are TRBV20-1 and TRBJ2-1; D not certain. Judging by the DNA end, TRBJ2-7 fits better; the J call may be wrong. This CDR3 is 13 amino acids long. Germline V gene data show CDR1 as DFQATT and CDR2 as SNEGSKA (reference sequence). CDR3: CSASVGGTYEQYF. DNA for the CDR3: TGCAGTGCTAGTGTCGGCGGAACCTACGAGCAGTACTTC.

This clonotype was seen once. An end of the junction differs from the germline gene, which may be a read error. The chain recombines TRBV5-4 with TRBJ2-1, with 7 bases fitting TRBD2. Germline V gene data show CDR1 as SGHNT and CDR2 as YYREEE (reference sequence). CDR3 size: 15 residues. CDR3: CANSRGVASSNEQFF. The CDR3 DNA reads TGTGCCAACAGCCGGGGGGTGGCCAGCTCCAATGAGCAGTTCTTC.

The rearrangement joins TRBV5-1 to TRBJ1-1; D uncertain. Trimming pared 5 bases from V and 1 base from J, leaving 12 bases between. The CDR3 consists of 14 residues. Looked up from germline, CDR1 is SGHRS and CDR2 is YFSETQ. CDR3 nucleotides: TGCGCCAGCAGACCTGACGGAAGGAACACTGAAGCTTTCTTT. It specifies CASRPDGRNTEAFF.

This rearrangement joins TRBV4-3 to TRBJ2-7, with D tentatively TRBD1 (6 bases). This CDR3 region has 16 residues. Germline V CDR1 and CDR2: LGHNA, YSLEER. With 0 bases removed from V and 4 bases from J, the gap between germline ends came to 16 bases. CDR3 protein: CASSQDQGVGAYEQYF. The DNA for the CDR3 is TGCGCCAGCAGCCAAGATCAGGGAGTGGGGGCGTACGAGCAGTACTTC.

This rearrangement joins TRBV28 to TRBJ2-7, with a possible D match to TRBD2 (5 bases). Germline V gene lookup returns CDR1 MDHEN and CDR2 SYDVKM. The CDR3 runs 13 residues. With 6 bases removed from V and 2 bases from J, the gap between germline ends came to 11 bases. The CDR3 DNA is TGTGCCAGCAGAGCGGACGGACCCTACGAGCAGTACTTC. It is translated as CASRADGPYEQYF.

This chain joins TRBV9 and TRBJ2-3; tentatively, D is TRBD1 (6 bases). Trimming pared 0 bases from V and 1 base from J, leaving 9 bases between. The CDR3 runs 15 residues. The V gene's germline CDR1 is SGDLS and CDR2 YYNGEE. CDR3 protein: CASSVGGGGTDTQYF. The CDR3 nucleotides read TGTGCCAGCAGCGTAGGTGGGGGCGGCACAGATACGCAGTATTTT.

V is TRBV6-2 or TRBV6-3 and J is TRBJ2-5, with TRBD2 as a possible D gene (6 bases). Germline CDR1 reads MNHEY; CDR2 reads SVGEGT. CDR3 length: 14 residues. The V end was cut by 2 bases, the J end by 11 bases, with 18 bases between. The CDR3 here is CASSYPTSSREQYF. Here the CDR3 DNA reads TGTGCCAGCAGTTACCCGACTAGTTCTCGAGAGCAGTACTTC.

V gene TRBV9 combines with J gene TRBJ2-7, with TRBD1 identical over 9 bases. The J call may not be correct, given that the DNA end is closer to TRBJ2-5. The length of the CDR3 is 15 residues. Germline CDR1 SGDLS, CDR2 YYNGEE. DNA for the CDR3: TGTGCCAGCAGCGAACGGGACAGGGAACGGGAGACCCAGTACTTC. Translating it yields CASSERDRERETQYF.

The chain recombines TRBV20-1 with TRBJ2-7, with TRBD2 identical over 14 bases. The CDR3 is made up of 15 amino acids. Germline CDR1 DFQATT, CDR2 SNEGSKA (reference sequence). V dropped 6 bases and J dropped 3; count of bases not matched to a gene: 7. CDR3 DNA sequence: TGCAGTGCCGGGACTAGCGGGAGAAGGGACTACGAGCAGTACTTC. Translating it yields CSAGTSGRRDYEQYF.